Listed here are 32 T cell receptor beta chains from one sample, sequenced in a study of spatial heterogeneity in lung cancer. TCRdb passed the 5' RACE reads through MiXCR, listing each CDR3 protein once. Among around 13,000 distinct CDR3 sequences listed, over 6.5% were seen once. Study results and caveats: Tumor mutation counts were tracked by expanded intratumoral alpha and beta TCR counts.

Time point noted: sample taken at primary tumor resection. Their cognate antigens are unknown. The specimen was lung tumor tissue, collected at surgery. These receptors all stem from a female donor with early-stage non-small cell lung cancer.

In this sample, this clonotype turned up many times. The chain is built from TRBV30 and TRBJ2-1, with 10 bases matching TRBD2. CDR1 is GTSNPN, CDR2 SVGIG, per germline (reference sequence). V was pared by 7 bases and J by 4 bases, with 4 bases of the junction left unmatched. There are 13 residues in the CDR3. The CDR3 spells CALASGGYNEQFF. The DNA of the CDR3 is TGTGCCTTGGCTAGCGGGGGTTACAATGAGCAGTTCTTC. Drawing the rest from reference TRBV30 and TRBJ2-1, the complete variable domain is SQTIHQWPATLVQPVGSPLSLECTVEGTSNPNLYWYRQAAGRGLQLLFYSVGIGQISSEVPQNLSASRPQDRQFILSSKKLLLSDSGFYLCALASGGYNEQFFGPGTRLTVL.

This clonotype was observed at least ten times. The V call is TRBV19, the J call TRBJ2-1; 11 nucleotides match TRBD2. The CDR3 extends over 15 amino acids. Germline CDR1 reads LNHDA; CDR2 reads SQIVND (reference sequence). V shed 7 bases, J shed 4 bases, and the junction held 6 bases outside the gene matches. The CDR3 DNA sequence: TGTGCCAGTACCGTCGGGACTAGCGGTTACAATGAGCAGTTCTTC. This gives the protein CASTVGTSGYNEQFF.

This clonotype was observed at least ten times. As DNA, the CDR3 is TGTGCCAGCAGTCTCCGCTACGACACCTACGAGCAGTACTTC. Amino acid sequence: CASSLRYDTYEQYF. The chain carries TRBV6-1 and TRBJ2-7; D uncertain. The V gene's germline CDR1 is MNHNS and CDR2 SASEGT. V lost 5 bases to trimming and J lost 2 bases, with 13 bases between them. The length of the CDR3 is 14 residues.

This clonotype was found a few times. The chain joins TRBV5-4 to TRBJ2-5; tentatively, D is TRBD2 (6 bases). Trimming took off 3 bases at V and 5 bases at J, with 14 bases between the two ends. CDR3 length: 14 amino acids. From germline, CDR1 is SGHNT and CDR2 YYREEE (reference sequence). CDR3 sequence reads: CASSYQAAGETQYF. CDR3 nucleotide sequence: TGTGCCAGCAGCTACCAGGCCGCGGGGGAGACCCAGTACTTC. Full variable domain (missing parts from reference TRBV5-4 and TRBJ2-5): ETGVTQSPTHLIKTRGQQVTLRCSSQSGHNTVSWYQQALGQGPQFIFQYYREEENGRGNFPPRFSGLQFPNYSSELNVNALELDDSALYLCASSYQAAGETQYFGPGTRLLVL.

By share of the sample, this clonotype is medium-sized. This chain connects TRBV19 to TRBJ2-6; TRBD1 matches 7 bases. Trimming took 8 bases from V and 1 from J; bases not matched to a gene: 8. CDR3 size: 16 residues. Germline-derived CDR1 and CDR2 are LNHDA and SQIVND (reference sequence). CDR3 bases: TGTGCCAGTCACACAGGGGCAATGTCTGGGGCCAACGTCCTGACTTTC. Protein product: CASHTGAMSGANVLTF.

The chain is built from TRBV27 and TRBJ2-3, with D possibly TRBD1 on 5 matching bases. The CDR3 covers 15 residues. Trimming took 6 bases from V and 0 from J, leaving 13 bases between them. CDR1 is MNHEY, CDR2 SMNVEV, per germline (reference sequence). The CDR3 here is CASRLSGFSTDTQYF. CDR3 nucleotides: TGTGCCAGCAGATTGTCAGGGTTTAGCACAGATACGCAGTATTTT.

This clonotype was seen a few times. J is TRBJ1-2 and V is TRBV11-2; D remains unclear. CDR3 length equals 16 residues. Germline V CDR1 and CDR2: SGHAT, FQNNGV. V was trimmed by 4 bases and J by 2 bases, leaving 17 bases between them. CDR3 bases: TGTGCCAGCAGCTCCCGAGGGCAGGACTTAAACTATGGCTACACCTTC. It translates to CASSSRGQDLNYGYTF.

This clonotype was detected ten times or more. J is TRBJ1-5 and V is TRBV10-2; D is possibly TRBD1 (5 bases). The CDR3 is made up of 14 amino acids. Germline CDR1 is WSHSY and CDR2 is SAAADI. The ends were cut back, 3 bases at V and 0 bases at J, with 6 bases in the middle. CDR3 amino acids: CASSEQASNQPQHF. The CDR3 coding sequence is TGCGCCAGCAGTGAACAGGCTAGCAATCAGCCCCAGCATTTT.

This clonotype was counted at least ten times. The chain links TRBV7-3 to TRBJ2-7; TRBD2 might be the D (6 bases). V was pared by 5 bases and J by 7 bases, with 12 bases between. This CDR3 is built from 12 residues. Germline loops: CDR1 SGHTA, CDR2 FQGTGA. The DNA of the CDR3 is TGTGCCAGCAGCACATACCGGGGGGAGCAGTACTTC. Encoded protein: CASSTYRGEQYF.

This clonotype was seen ten or more times. The chain uses TRBV6-6 and TRBJ2-5; D possibly corresponds to TRBD1 (6 bases). From germline, CDR1 is MNHNY and CDR2 SVGAGI (reference sequence). The CDR3 is 14 amino acids. The V end was cut by 2 bases, the J end by 3 bases, with 10 bases between. Here the CDR3 DNA reads TGTGCCAGCAGTTACGGCAGGGGAAAAGAGACCCAGTACTTC. It yields the protein CASSYGRGKETQYF.

This clonotype was seen repeatedly, ten times or more. The chain has TRBV7-2 and TRBJ1-6; D remains unclear. The V end lost 3 bases, the J end lost 8 bases, and 8 bases lay between the germline ends. The CDR3 has 13 residues. The germline V gene has CDR1 SGHTA and CDR2 FQGNSA. The CDR3 nucleotides read TGTGCCAGCAGCTTGAAATTCGATTCACCCCTCCACTTT. It specifies CASSLKFDSPLHF.

In this sample, this clonotype turned up many times. This chain uses TRBV28 with TRBJ1-1, with D possibly being TRBD1 (5 bases). Germline loops: CDR1 MDHEN, CDR2 SYDVKM. This CDR3 is 14 amino acids long. V was trimmed by 6 bases and J by 2 bases, leaving 13 bases between them. The CDR3 is CASSPGWGNTEAFF. Here the CDR3 DNA reads TGTGCCAGCAGCCCAGGGTGGGGAAACACTGAAGCTTTCTTT. Complete variable domain (other parts from reference TRBV28 and TRBJ1-1): DVKVTQSSRYLVKRTGEKVFLECVQDMDHENMFWYRQDPGLGLRLIYFSYDVKMKEKGDIPEGYSVSREKKERFSLILESASTNQTSMYLCASSPGWGNTEAFFGQGTRLTVV.

The rearrangement uses TRBV28 and TRBJ1-6; D is unclear. Trimming shortened V by 10 bases and J by 8 bases, and 12 bases separated the two germline ends. Germline lookup yields CDR1 MDHEN and CDR2 SYDVKM. The CDR3 totals 12 residues. CDR3 bases: TGTGCCATTCGAACCTTTGATTCACCCCTCCACTTT. Translated, it gives CAIRTFDSPLHF.

This clonotype showed up many times. The J gene is TRBJ2-7, the V gene TRBV20-1, with 10 bases that match TRBD1. The junction had 4 bases not matched to a gene; V was cut back by 5 bases and J by 0 bases. Germline CDR1 reads DFQATT; CDR2 reads SNEGSKA (reference sequence). CDR3 length equals 14 residues. The CDR3 loop is CSASGQGVSYEQYF. CDR3 DNA sequence: TGCAGTGCTTCCGGACAGGGGGTCTCCTACGAGCAGTACTTC.

This clonotype showed up many times. J is TRBJ2-3 and V is TRBV9; D might be TRBD2 (5 bases). CDR3 length equals 14 residues. V was clipped by 0 bases and J by 8 bases, with 13 bases between them. The germline V gene encodes CDR1 SGDLS and CDR2 YYNGEE. The DNA of the CDR3 is TGTGCCAGCAGCGTAGAGTTCGGGGTGGCTACGCAGTATTTT. Translated: CASSVEFGVATQYF. Filled out from reference TRBV9 and TRBJ2-3, the complete variable domain reads DSGVTQTPKHLITATGQRVTLRCSPRSGDLSVYWYQQSLDQGLQFLIQYYNGEERAKGNILERFSAQQFPDLHSELNLSSLELGDSALYFCASSVEFGVATQYFGPGTRLTVL.

The table lists this clonotype with many counts. This chain links TRBV6-2 or TRBV6-3 with TRBJ2-5, with 11 bases lining up with TRBD2. V dropped 5 bases and J dropped 13; count of bases not matched to a gene: 6. This CDR3 spans 12 amino acids. Germline V gives CDR1 MNHEY, CDR2 SVGEGT. Here the CDR3 DNA reads TGTGCCAGCAGTCCAGGGACTAGCGGAACGTACTTC. Protein: CASSPGTSGTYF.

This clonotype is medium-sized (0.01 to 0.1%) in the sample. The rearrangement uses TRBV30 and TRBJ1-2; 8 bases agree with TRBD1. V gave up 0 bases and J gave up 4 bases; unmatched junction bases: 13. Germline assignment: CDR1 GTSNPN and CDR2 SVGIG (reference sequence). The CDR3 consists of 17 residues. CDR3 nucleotide sequence: TGTGCCTGGAGTGTACTTGGGCAGGGGGCGCGAGGCTATGGCTACACCTTC. Amino acids: CAWSVLGQGARGYGYTF. The complete variable domain, with remaining parts taken from reference TRBV30 and TRBJ1-2, reads SQTIHQWPATLVQPVGSPLSLECTVEGTSNPNLYWYRQAAGRGLQLLFYSVGIGQISSEVPQNLSASRPQDRQFILSSKKLLLSDSGFYLCAWSVLGQGARGYGYTFGSGTRLTVV.

The genes are TRBV28 and TRBJ2-7, with 8 bases that match TRBD2. In germline, CDR1 is MDHEN, CDR2 SYDVKM. The CDR3 is made up of 14 amino acids. V lost 6 bases, J lost 5 bases, and 9 bases stayed unmatched. CDR3 in amino acids: CASRIGGRLNEQYF. The CDR3 bases are TGTGCCAGCAGGATAGGCGGGAGGTTGAACGAGCAGTACTTC.

In this sample, this clonotype turned up many times. The rearrangement uses TRBV28 and TRBJ1-5, with D possibly TRBD1 on 5 matching bases. CDR1 and CDR2 (germline): MDHEN, SYDVKM. Trimming took 5 bases from V and 4 from J, leaving 15 bases between them. CDR3 length: 15 residues. This chain's CDR3 is CASSNTRDSNQPQHF. CDR3 bases: TGTGCCAGCAGTAACACACGGGACTCGAATCAGCCCCAGCATTTT.

This clonotype was seen ten or more times. The chain links TRBV7-8 to TRBJ1-1; D call uncertain. The ends were cut back, 2 bases at V and 4 bases at J, with 8 bases in the middle. CDR3 size: 13 residues. Germline lookup yields CDR1 SGHVS and CDR2 FQNEAQ. The chain's CDR3 is CASSLQAGTEAFF. The CDR3 DNA is TGTGCCAGCAGCTTACAGGCCGGCACTGAAGCTTTCTTT. The variable domain in full, completed from reference TRBV7-8 and TRBJ1-1, reads GAGVSQSPRYKVAKRGQDVALRCDPISGHVSLFWYQQALGQGPEFLTYFQNEAQLDKSGLPSDRFFAERPEGSVSTLKIQRTQQEDSAVYLCASSLQAGTEAFFGQGTRLTVV.

This clonotype is judged medium-sized. The CDR3 DNA reads TGCGCCAGCAGCCAAGATACAGGGGGATGGGGCAATGAGCAGTTCTTC. This translates into CASSQDTGGWGNEQFF. This chain connects TRBV4-1 to TRBJ2-1, with 8 bases matching TRBD1. Germline CDR1 and CDR2: MGHRA and YSYEKL. CDR3 length equals 16 residues. V was clipped by 0 bases and J by 6 bases; unmatched bases: 7.

This clonotype was found many times. V is TRBV5-1 and J is TRBJ2-1; tentatively, D is TRBD1 (5 bases). From germline, CDR1 is SGHRS and CDR2 YFSETQ. CDR3 length: 16 amino acids. Trimming pared 4 bases from V and 8 bases from J, leaving 22 bases between. The DNA of the CDR3 is TGCGCCAGCAGCCCCCTCCAGGGTGATTTAGACGATGAGCAGTTCTTC. It encodes CASSPLQGDLDDEQFF.

This clonotype occurred many times. The chain couples TRBV28 to TRBJ2-7; tentative D call: TRBD2 (5 bases). Trimming removed 5 bases at V and 7 bases at J, with 12 bases between. The CDR3 sequence is 12 residues long. Germline V gives CDR1 MDHEN, CDR2 SYDVKM. In DNA, the CDR3 is TGTGCCAGCAGTACCCCGACGGGGGAGCAGTACTTC. It specifies CASSTPTGEQYF.

The rearrangement joins TRBV10-3 to TRBJ1-1; perhaps TRBD1 as D (6 bases). With 6 bases removed from V and 4 bases from J, the gap between germline ends came to 12 bases. Per the germline V gene, CDR1 is ENHRY and CDR2 is SYGVKD. CDR3 length: 13 amino acids. CDR3 nucleotides: TGTGCCATCAGCGTGGGGACAACCACTGAAGCTTTCTTT. Protein product: CAISVGTTTEAFF.

This clonotype is medium-sized. This chain links TRBV12-3 or TRBV12-4 with TRBJ1-3; D uncertain. V lost 5 bases and J 0 bases, leaving 8 bases between the germline ends. This CDR3 has 14 residues. The CDR3, as DNA: TGTGCCAGCAGTCGTTTCGGCTCTGGAAACACCATATATTTT. Protein: CASSRFGSGNTIYF.

This clonotype came up many times. V and J are TRBV29-1 and TRBJ2-7, with D tentatively TRBD2 (7 bases). This CDR3 region has 13 residues. Trimming left V 6 bases short and J 0 bases short, with 12 bases between. Germline V lookup: CDR1 SQVTM, CDR2 ANQGSEA. In DNA form, the CDR3 reads TGCAGCGTGTCGGGGGGCTCCTCCTACGAGCAGTACTTC. Amino acids: CSVSGGSSYEQYF.

This clonotype was counted many times. This sequence joins TRBV18 and TRBJ2-3, with unresolved D. With 3 bases removed from V and 0 bases from J, the gap between germline ends came to 4 bases. The germline V gene has CDR1 KGHSH and CDR2 LQKENI. CDR3 length: 13 residues. The DNA of the CDR3 is TGTGCCAGCTCACCGGGTAGCACAGATACGCAGTATTTT. Protein: CASSPGSTDTQYF.

The table lists this clonotype with many counts. This sequence joins TRBV10-3 and TRBJ2-1; TRBD2 matches 8 bases. CDR3 length equals 16 residues. V shed 3 bases and J 5 bases; nucleotides not matched to a gene: 9. Germline V CDR1 and CDR2: ENHRY, SYGVKD. The CDR3 protein is CAISEYGSGIDNEQFF. The CDR3 nucleotides are TGTGCCATCAGTGAATATGGTAGCGGGATCGACAATGAGCAGTTCTTC.

This clonotype was seen repeatedly, ten times or more. This chain links TRBV7-2 with TRBJ1-1; maybe TRBD1 (5 bases). Germline V CDR1 and CDR2: SGHTA, FQGNSA. V was shortened by 2 bases and J by 7 bases, with 14 bases between the two germline ends. The CDR3 consists of 14 residues. The CDR3 DNA sequence: TGTGCCAGCAGCTTACGCCAGACAGCGGATGAAGCTTTCTTT. Its protein is CASSLRQTADEAFF.

This clonotype was observed at least ten times. This sequence joins TRBV5-1 and TRBJ1-4; unclear D gene. Trimming removed 0 bases at V and 5 bases at J, with 14 bases between. Germline V gene data show CDR1 as SGHRS and CDR2 as YFSETQ. This CDR3 has 16 amino acids. The CDR3 here is CASSLVPGEQNEKLFF. The CDR3 DNA is TGCGCCAGCAGCTTGGTGCCGGGAGAACAAAATGAAAAACTGTTTTTT.

In its sample, this clonotype ranks as medium-sized (0.01 to 0.1%). V usage is TRBV7-2 and J usage is TRBJ2-3, with D unclear. CDR3 length equals 17 residues. Germline V gene data show CDR1 as SGHTA and CDR2 as FQGNSA. Trimming left V 6 bases short and J 0 bases short, with 19 bases between. In DNA, the CDR3 is TGTGCCAGCAGACATCTTCTTGGCACACCTAGCACAGATACGCAGTATTTT. Translated, it gives CASRHLLGTPSTDTQYF.

In this sample, this clonotype is medium-sized. The chain is built from TRBV28 and TRBJ2-5; TRBD2 aligns across 13 bases. Germline CDR1 is MDHEN and CDR2 is SYDVKM. This CDR3 spans 16 amino acids. Trimming cost V 5 bases and J 3 bases; bases outside gene matches: 6. Written as DNA, the CDR3 is TGTGCCAGCAGTGCCGCCGGGACTAGCGGGGAAGAGACCCAGTACTTC. Encoded protein: CASSAAGTSGEETQYF.